The clone carrying this T cell receptor beta chain was seen a handful of times. Its specificity is not known. The data derive from a study of T cells in Graves' hyperthyroidism and ophthalmopathy. Across the whole study: Peripheral blood was acquired at first diagnosis, ahead of any therapy whatsoever. General study findings and limits: The model foresaw ophthalmopathy a median roughly 6 months prior to onset.

Researchers amplified the TCR beta CDR3 regions from RNA transcripts. The primer set for the first-round RT-PCR of the TCR CDR3 was HTBI. MiXCR was run by TCRdb on the multiplex PCR reads, yielding one entry per CDR3 protein. The sample yields hundreds of thousands of distinct CDR3 sequences, around 40% seen once. With 4 bases removed from V and 8 bases from J, the gap between germline ends came to 14 bases. Germline values: CDR1 MNHNY, CDR2 SVGAGI (reference sequence). CDR3 length: 13 amino acids. Stable Graves' hyperthyroidism denoted no ophthalmopathy progression over 18 months. Hyperthyroidism, newly diagnosed and lasting under 2 months, affected patients aged 18 to 65.

The sequenced material came from blood. This rearrangement joins TRBV6-6 to TRBJ1-2; unclear D gene. This sequence originates from a woman aged 40 to 50 with Graves' hyperthyroidism. CDR3 DNA: TGTGCCAGCAGTTTCGACGGCTTCGGGGGCTACACCTTC. As protein: CASSFDGFGGYTF.